A single T cell receptor (beta chain) is shown here with its context. This CDR3 has 12 amino acids. Trimming pared 6 bases from V and 7 bases from J, leaving 12 bases between. CDR1 is ENHRY, CDR2 SYGVKD, per germline. These data are taken from a study of control samples from healthy donors and cancer patients. Only in-frame clones appear in the TCRdb table, and some are missing; sequencing was by immunoSEQ multiplex PCR. Of roughly 120,000 clones in the sample, 70% to 90% are singletons; the top ten hold approximately 3.5%. The sequence was obtained from a middle-aged man in good health. V gene TRBV10-3 combines with J gene TRBJ1-2; D is unclear. The specimen was blood. Here the CDR3 DNA reads TGTGCCATCAGCGAGGGTATTACTGGCTACACCTTC. Translation: CAISEGITGYTF.